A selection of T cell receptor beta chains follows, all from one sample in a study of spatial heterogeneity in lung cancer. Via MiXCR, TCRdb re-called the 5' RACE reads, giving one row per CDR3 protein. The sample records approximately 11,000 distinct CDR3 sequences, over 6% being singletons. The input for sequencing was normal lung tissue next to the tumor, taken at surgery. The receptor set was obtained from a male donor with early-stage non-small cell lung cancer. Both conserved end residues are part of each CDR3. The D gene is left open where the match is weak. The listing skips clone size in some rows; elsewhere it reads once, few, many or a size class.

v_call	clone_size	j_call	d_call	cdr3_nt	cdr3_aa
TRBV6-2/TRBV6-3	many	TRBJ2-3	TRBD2	TGTGCCAGCAGTCAAATGCGACTAGCGGGAGAAGATACGCAGTATTTT	CASSQMRLAGEDTQYF
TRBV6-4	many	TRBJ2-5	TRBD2	TGTGCCAGCAGTGACACCTCGCCTCTAGCGGGAGAAGAGACCCAGTACTTC	CASSDTSPLAGEETQYF
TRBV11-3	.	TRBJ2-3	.	TGTGCCAGCAGCTTAGGGCAAGGCACAGATACGCAGTATTTT	CASSLGQGTDTQYF
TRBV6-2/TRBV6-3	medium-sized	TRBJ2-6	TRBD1	TGTGCCAGCAGGGCCGCGGGGACAGGGTCCCCTGGGGCCAACGTCCTGACTTTC	CASRAAGTGSPGANVLTF
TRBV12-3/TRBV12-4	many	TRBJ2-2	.	TGTGCCAGCAGGGGACGGGACGTCTGGGGGGAGCTGTTTTTT	CASRGRDVWGELFF
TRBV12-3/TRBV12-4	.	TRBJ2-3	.	TGTGCCAGCAGCATCTACACAGATACGCAGTATTTT	CASSIYTDTQYF
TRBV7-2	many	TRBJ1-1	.	TGTGCCAGCAGCTTAAGAGGCCTGGCGGACTCAGAAGCTTTCTTT	CASSLRGLADSEAFF
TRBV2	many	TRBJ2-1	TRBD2	TGTGCCAGCAGTGAAGGTCTAGCGGGGGGAAATGAGCAGTTCTTC	CASSEGLAGGNEQFF
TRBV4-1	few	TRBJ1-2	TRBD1	TGCGCCAGCAGCCCCGGCAGGGGGATCCATGGCTACACCTTC	CASSPGRGIHGYTF
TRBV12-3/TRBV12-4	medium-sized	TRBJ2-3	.	TGTGCCAGCACAGGGGGGACAGTCACAGATACGCAGTATTTT	CASTGGTVTDTQYF
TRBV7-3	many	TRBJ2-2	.	TGTGCCAGCAGCCCCGGAGGGGGCAATCGGGTCACCGGGGAGCTGTTTTTT	CASSPGGGNRVTGELFF
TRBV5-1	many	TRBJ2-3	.	TGCGCCAGCAGCTTGGTTGGGATGGGCACAGATACGCAGTATTTT	CASSLVGMGTDTQYF
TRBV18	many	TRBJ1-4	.	TGTGCCAGCTCACCGGAGAGTAGGGTTGGAGGAAAACTGTTTTTT	CASSPESRVGGKLFF
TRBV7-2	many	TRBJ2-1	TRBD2	TGTGCCAGCAGCGAAGGTAACGGGGGGTATGGTGAGCAGTTCTTC	CASSEGNGGYGEQFF
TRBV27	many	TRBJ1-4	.	TGTGCCAGCAGTTCCCGGTTGAAGGAAAAACTGTTTTTT	CASSSRLKEKLFF
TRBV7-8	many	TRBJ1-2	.	TGTGCCAGCAGCTTATTAGGCAGGGACGCCGTTAACTATGGCTACACCTTC	CASSLLGRDAVNYGYTF
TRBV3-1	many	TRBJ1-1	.	TGTGCCAGCAGCTCAGGGGTGGCGAACACTGAAGCTTTCTTT	CASSSGVANTEAFF
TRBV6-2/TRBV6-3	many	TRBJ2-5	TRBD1	TGTGCCAGCAGTCAACAGGGGGGAGCGGAGACCCAGTACTTC	CASSQQGGAETQYF
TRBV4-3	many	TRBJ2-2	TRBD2	TGCGCCAGCAGCCAAGAACTAGCGGGGGGCCGAACCGGGGAGCTGTTTTTT	CASSQELAGGRTGELFF
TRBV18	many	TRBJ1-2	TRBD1	TGTGCCAGCTCACCCTCAGGGGGAGTTAAAGGCTACACCTTC	CASSPSGGVKGYTF
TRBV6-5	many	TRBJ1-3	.	TGTGCCACCAAGACATCCACGGAATTCACCATATATTTT	CATKTSTEFTIYF
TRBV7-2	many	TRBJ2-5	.	TGTGCCAGCAGCTTAGGGGTACAGGGACGGGCCGGGGGATACTTC	CASSLGVQGRAGGYF
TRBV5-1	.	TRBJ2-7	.	TGCGCCAGCAGCTTGGCCGGGAGCTCCTACGAGCAGTACTTC	CASSLAGSSYEQYF
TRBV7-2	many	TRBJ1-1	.	TGTGCCAGCGGGACTTGGGCAGCAACGAACACTGAAGCTTTCTTT	CASGTWAATNTEAFF
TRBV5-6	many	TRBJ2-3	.	TGTGCCAGCAGCTTTTGGGCTACTAGCACAGATACGCAGTATTTT	CASSFWATSTDTQYF
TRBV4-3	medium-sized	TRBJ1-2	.	TGCGCCAGCAGCCAAGAGGATGACACCGACGCCTATGGCTACACCTTC	CASSQEDDTDAYGYTF
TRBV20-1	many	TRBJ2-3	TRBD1	TGCAGTGCTAGATATCCGACAGGGCCTCAGCGAGGGGCAGATACGCAGTATTTT	CSARYPTGPQRGADTQYF
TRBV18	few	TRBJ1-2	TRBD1	TGTGCCAGCTCTCCTAACAGGGGGCGCGACTATGGCTACACCTTC	CASSPNRGRDYGYTF
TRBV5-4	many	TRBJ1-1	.	TGTGCCAGCAGTCCAAGCCTGGTGGCAGACCCTGAAGCTTTCTTT	CASSPSLVADPEAFF
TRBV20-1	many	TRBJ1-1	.	TGCAGTGCTAGATCGCAGGGGCTCGTGGGCACTGAAGCTTTCTTT	CSARSQGLVGTEAFF
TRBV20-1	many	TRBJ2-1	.	TGCAGTGTACCGATGTGGTACAATGAGCAGTTCTTC	CSVPMWYNEQFF
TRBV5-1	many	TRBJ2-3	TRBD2	TGCGCCAGCAGCTTGTTAGCGGGAAGCACAGATACGCAGTATTTT	CASSLLAGSTDTQYF
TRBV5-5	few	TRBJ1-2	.	TGTGCCAGCAGCCCGGACAGCGGGGGCTATGGCTACACCTTC	CASSPDSGGYGYTF
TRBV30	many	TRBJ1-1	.	TGTGCCTGGAGGGGAGTCCGGGGGACTGAAGCTTTCTTT	CAWRGVRGTEAFF
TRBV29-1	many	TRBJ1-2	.	TGCAGCGTATCCGGGACAAGAGATACTTATGGCTACACCTTC	CSVSGTRDTYGYTF
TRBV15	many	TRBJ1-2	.	TGTGCCACCAGCCGGCGGAGGGAACTAGATGGCTACACCTTC	CATSRRRELDGYTF
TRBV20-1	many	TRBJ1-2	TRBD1	TGCAGTGCCGGTGGGGACAGAGCCTATGGCTACACCTTC	CSAGGDRAYGYTF
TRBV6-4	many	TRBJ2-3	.	TGTGCCAGCAGTAGTGACGTTCGCGGTACGCAGTATTTT	CASSSDVRGTQYF
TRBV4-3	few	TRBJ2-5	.	TGCGCCAGCAGCCAAGAAGACCCGGGGGCCGGAGAGACCCAGTACTTC	CASSQEDPGAGETQYF